This record looks at one TCR beta chain sequence and its context. The antigen remains unidentified. This sample stems from a study of CD4 T cells in relation to SARS-CoV-2 and coronaviruses. Before the COVID-19 pandemic, during about 2010-2018, CD4+ T cells were taken from unexposed donors. The CDR3 is 13 amino acids. V lost 8 bases, J lost 2 bases, and 10 bases lay in between. Looked up from germline, CDR1 is MNHEY and CDR2 is SMNVEV (reference sequence). The assay was immunoSEQ multiplex PCR, and TCRdb's table has in-frame clones only and misses some. The sample yields nearly 70,000 clones, 85% to 95% seen once. The study's findings and limits: Compared with monoreactive clones, crossreactive clones showed significantly weaker SARS-CoV-2 expansion.

Material for sequencing was naive CD4+ T cells from PBMCs. Subset indicated: naive CD4+ T cells isolated by negative enrichment. The clonotype comes from a human donor in good health. The genes are TRBV27 and TRBJ2-1, with D maybe TRBD2 (5 bases). CDR3 residues: CASRRGTYNEQFF. DNA for the CDR3: TGTGCCAGCCGTCGAGGGACCTACAATGAGCAGTTCTTC.